The clone carrying this TCR beta chain has a handful of counts. This could be a read error, since a much larger clone is one nucleotide away. TCRdb fed the RT-PCR reads into MiXCR, producing one record per CDR3 protein. This sample has more than 450,000 distinct CDR3 sequences, with around 10% found just once. This CDR3 region has 17 residues. J gave up 5 bases and V 1 base, and 12 bases lay outside the gene matches. This sample was included in a study of response to subunit inactivated influenza vaccine. This same sample was also part of a study on T cells expressing NK-cell markers. Per that paper: In generating TCR beta cDNA, 5'RACE template switching with UMIs was used. Investigators obtained TCR beta repertoires from sorted CD3+CD56+NKG2C+, CD3+CD56+NKG2C- and CD3+CD56-NKG2C+ T cells. In over 5 donors, dominant CD3+CD56+NKG2C+ clonotypes ranked among the top 10 CD8+ clonotypes.

This TCR was sampled from a man aged 50 to 59 who received an inactivated influenza vaccine. V and J are TRBV12-3 or TRBV12-4 and TRBJ1-2; 8 bases align to TRBD1. Sample: PBMCs from blood, taken on the day of vaccination. The CDR3 is CASSLGSTGQGRYGYTF. The CDR3 bases are TGTGCCAGCAGTTTAGGCTCTACTGGACAGGGCCGATATGGCTACACCTTC.